The rows below give T cell receptor beta chains drawn from one sample of a study of shared T cell receptors in the human thymus. Clones were sequenced by immunoSEQ multiplex PCR, and TCRdb holds only the in-frame ones, with some missing. The data show hundreds of thousands of clones, more than 75% seen once. These sequences were also reported in another study, on human thymus T cells.

Sequenced sample: thymocytes. The receptor source for this set is a boy under three years old with a congenital heart defect. Each CDR3 is given with its conserved first and last residue. A D gene is named only where the DNA matches it firmly. Expanded clones get a size class; other rows say once, few or many, or leave the size out.

j_call clone_size d_call v_call cdr3_nt cdr3_aa
TRBJ2-2 NA NA TRBV11-3 TGTGCCAGCAGCGGTAGGGGAACCGGGGAGCTGTTTTTT CASSGRGTGELFF
TRBJ2-1 NA TRBD2 TRBV2 TGTGCCAGCAGGGGGGGACTAGCGCCCTACAATGAGCAGTTCTTC CASRGGLAPYNEQFF
TRBJ2-1 NA TRBD2 TRBV12-5 TGTGCTAGTGGTTTGGTAACGGATGGAACTAGCGGCATCAATGAGCAGTTCTTC CASGLVTDGTSGINEQFF
TRBJ1-5 NA NA TRBV19 TGTGCCAGTAGTATAGCAGGTTGGGGCCAGGGTAGCAATCAGCCCCAGCATTTT CASSIAGWGQGSNQPQHF
TRBJ1-5 few NA TRBV11-2 TGTGCCAGCAGCTTAGATAACCGGGGGGCTAGCAATCAGCCCCAGCATTTT CASSLDNRGASNQPQHF
TRBJ1-4 once NA TRBV14 TGTGCCAGCAGCCACGGGACATCTAATGAAAAACTGTTTTTT CASSHGTSNEKLFF
TRBJ2-1 few NA TRBV10-1 TGCGCCAGCAGTGAGTTGACAGGTAGCAATGAGCAGTTCTTC CASSELTGSNEQFF
TRBJ1-3 NA TRBD1 TRBV4-3 TGCGCCAGCAGCCAATGCAACATCGGGACAGGGAAGGAATCTGGAAACACCATATATTTT CASSQCNIGTGKESGNTIYF
TRBJ1-1 NA NA TRBV27 TGTGCCAGCAGTTTTTTCCCGGGAAGCGGGAGGGGCACTGAAGCTTTCTTT CASSFFPGSGRGTEAFF
TRBJ2-1 once NA TRBV14 TGTGCCAGCAGCCACGGGCAGGACAACAATGAGCAGTTCTTC CASSHGQDNNEQFF
TRBJ2-7 NA TRBD2 TRBV25-1 TGTGCCAGCAGTTACGACGGGACTAGATCTTATGAGCAGTACTTC CASSYDGTRSYEQYF
TRBJ2-7 NA TRBD1 TRBV18 TGTGCCAGCTCACCGATGACAGGGGGACGATACGAGCAGTACTTC CASSPMTGGRYEQYF
TRBJ2-3 NA TRBD1 TRBV28 TGTGCCAGCAGCCCCCCCCCGGGACAGGGGAGCACAGATACGCAGTATTTT CASSPPPGQGSTDTQYF
TRBJ1-2 NA TRBD1 TRBV25-1 TGTGCCAGCAGTGGACAGGGAGGCTACACCTTC CASSGQGGYTF
TRBJ1-1 few NA TRBV2 TGTGCCAGCAGTGAAGACCCGGGACAAATCACTGAAGCTTTCTTT CASSEDPGQITEAFF
TRBJ2-7 NA NA TRBV27 TGTGCCAGCAGGCGCGAACAGGCTGCGGACTACGAGCAGTACTTC CASRREQAADYEQYF
TRBJ1-3 few TRBD1 TRBV6-6 TGTGCCAGCAGTTGTCCGGGACAGATCTCTGGAAACACCATATATTTT CASSCPGQISGNTIYF
TRBJ1-5 NA NA TRBV6-6 TGTGCCAGCAGTTATAAGAGAACGGTCGGCAATCAGCCCCAGCATTTT CASSYKRTVGNQPQHF
TRBJ2-2 NA TRBD2 TRBV5-6 TGTGCCAGCAGCTTGGGGGAGGGCCTTAGGATCGGGGAGCTGTTTTTT CASSLGEGLRIGELFF
TRBJ1-1 NA NA TRBV30 TGTGCCTGGAGTGTAATTTTGGACAGTAGTACCCCGAACACTGAAGCTTTCTTT CAWSVILDSSTPNTEAFF
TRBJ2-5 NA NA TRBV5-8 TGTGCCAGCAGCTTAGGAACAGGAGAGACCCAGTACTTC CASSLGTGETQYF
TRBJ2-4 NA NA TRBV6-1 TGTGCCACTACTGTCGAGCTAGCCAAAAACATTCAGTACTTC CATTVELAKNIQYF
TRBJ2-7 NA TRBD2 TRBV11-3 TGTGCCAGCAGCCCGGCGGGAGTCTCCTACGAGCAGTACTTC CASSPAGVSYEQYF
TRBJ2-5 NA NA TRBV6-5 TGTGCCAGCAGTACGGGAGAGACCCAGTACTTC CASSTGETQYF
TRBJ2-7 NA NA TRBV30 TGTGCCTGGAGTGTCCTCCAAGGAGGCGGCATCGACGAGCAGTACTTC CAWSVLQGGGIDEQYF
TRBJ2-3 NA NA TRBV7-9 TGTGCCAGCAGCTTAGCACGTGGGGAGGTCACAGATACGCAGTATTTT CASSLARGEVTDTQYF
TRBJ1-1 NA NA TRBV4-1 TGCGCCAGCAGCCAACAGGGTAAGGGGATGAACACTGAAGCTTTCTTT CASSQQGKGMNTEAFF
TRBJ1-1 NA TRBD1 TRBV7-8 TGTGCCAGCAGCTTAAGTCGGACAGGCACTGAAGCTTTCTTT CASSLSRTGTEAFF
TRBJ2-7 NA TRBD1 TRBV14 TGTGCCAGCAGCCAAGCCCGGAGGGGGACAGGGGACTACGAGCAGTACTTC CASSQARRGTGDYEQYF
TRBJ2-7 NA TRBD1 TRBV4-1 TGCGCCAGCAGCCAGTTGACAGGGTACGAGCAGTACTTC CASSQLTGYEQYF
TRBJ1-2 NA NA TRBV4-3 TGCGCCAGCAGCCAAACCGACCGTAGGGAGAGAGCTAACTATGGCTACACCTTC CASSQTDRRERANYGYTF
TRBJ2-3 NA NA TRBV27 TGTGCCAGCAGGGGGGGGCCAGGATATTCAGATACGCAGTATTTT CASRGGPGYSDTQYF
TRBJ2-7 NA TRBD1 TRBV14 TGTGCCAGCAGCCAAGGGGACAGGGCGTCCGAGCAGTACTTC CASSQGDRASEQYF
TRBJ2-7 NA NA TRBV12-5 TGTGCTAGTGGTTTGGACTCCGGGGGTAGGTACTACGAGCAGTACTTC CASGLDSGGRYYEQYF
TRBJ1-1 NA NA TRBV28 TGTGCCAGCAGTTTGTGGGGCGCAGGGTCTGGCGGCACTGAAGCTTTCTTT CASSLWGAGSGGTEAFF
TRBJ1-1 NA NA TRBV30 TGTGCCTGGAGTACAGGGTCGGTAGGCACTGAAGCTTTCTTT CAWSTGSVGTEAFF
TRBJ2-2 NA NA TRBV5-1 TGCGCCAGCAGCTTGGCCGTTTTAACGAACACCGGGGAGCTGTTTTTT CASSLAVLTNTGELFF
TRBJ1-1 NA TRBD1 TRBV18 TGTGCCAGCTCACCCGGACAGGGGGCGCGTTTAATGAACACTGAAGCTTTCTTT CASSPGQGARLMNTEAFF
TRBJ2-1 NA TRBD2 TRBV29-1 TGCAGCGTTGCTAGCGGGGGGGTAGTAGGGTCCTACAATGAGCAGTTCTTC CSVASGGVVGSYNEQFF
TRBJ2-1 NA TRBD2 TRBV6-4 TGTGCCAGCAGCGGACTAGCGGGAGCTAGCAATGAGCAGTTCTTC CASSGLAGASNEQFF
TRBJ2-5 once NA TRBV6-5 TGTGCCAGCAGTTACGGGGGCGATCCGATGGAGACCCAGTACTTC CASSYGGDPMETQYF
TRBJ2-3 NA TRBD2 TRBV5-1 TGCGCCAGCAGCTTGGTGCATCGGGTCAGCGGGGGGTACACAGATACGCAGTATTTT CASSLVHRVSGGYTDTQYF
TRBJ1-1 NA NA TRBV10-2 TGCGCCAGCAGCTACCAAGAGCCAACTCTGAACACTGAAGCTTTCTTT CASSYQEPTLNTEAFF
TRBJ1-1 NA TRBD1 TRBV27 TGTGCCAGCAGTTTATCGGGACAGGGGCCGGGGTGCCCTGAAGCTTTCTTT CASSLSGQGPGCPEAFF
TRBJ2-7 NA TRBD1 TRBV27 TGTGCCAGCAGTCCGAGGGACAGGGGCGAGCAGTACTTC CASSPRDRGEQYF
TRBJ2-1 NA TRBD2 TRBV6-8 TGTGCCAGCAGTCGGCGACTAGCGGGCCCCTACAATGAGCAGTTCTTC CASSRRLAGPYNEQFF
TRBJ2-7 NA NA TRBV5-4 TGTGCCAGCAGCTTTGTGCCCGTCGACAGGATCAACGAGCAGTACTTC CASSFVPVDRINEQYF
TRBJ2-2 NA NA TRBV25-1 TGTGCCAGCAGCCCCCAGCGCGGGGAGCTGTTTTTT CASSPQRGELFF
TRBJ2-7 NA NA TRBV6-1 TGTGCCAGCAGTGAAAAGGAGGTTTCCGAGCAGTACTTC CASSEKEVSEQYF
TRBJ1-6 NA NA TRBV7-8 TGTGCCAGCAGCTCCCCGGGCCAGCCGACAGGCTCCTATAATTCACCCCTCCACTTT CASSSPGQPTGSYNSPLHF